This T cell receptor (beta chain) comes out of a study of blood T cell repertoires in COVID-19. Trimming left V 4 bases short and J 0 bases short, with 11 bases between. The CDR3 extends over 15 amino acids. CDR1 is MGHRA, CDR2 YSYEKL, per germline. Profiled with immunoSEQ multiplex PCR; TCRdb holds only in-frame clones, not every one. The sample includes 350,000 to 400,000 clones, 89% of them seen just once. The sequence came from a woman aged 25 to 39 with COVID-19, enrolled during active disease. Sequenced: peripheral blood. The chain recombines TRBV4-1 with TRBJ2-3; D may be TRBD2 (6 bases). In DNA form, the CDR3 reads TGCGCCAGCAGCCCTAGCGACTTTAGCACAGATACGCAGTATTTT. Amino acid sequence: CASSPSDFSTDTQYF.